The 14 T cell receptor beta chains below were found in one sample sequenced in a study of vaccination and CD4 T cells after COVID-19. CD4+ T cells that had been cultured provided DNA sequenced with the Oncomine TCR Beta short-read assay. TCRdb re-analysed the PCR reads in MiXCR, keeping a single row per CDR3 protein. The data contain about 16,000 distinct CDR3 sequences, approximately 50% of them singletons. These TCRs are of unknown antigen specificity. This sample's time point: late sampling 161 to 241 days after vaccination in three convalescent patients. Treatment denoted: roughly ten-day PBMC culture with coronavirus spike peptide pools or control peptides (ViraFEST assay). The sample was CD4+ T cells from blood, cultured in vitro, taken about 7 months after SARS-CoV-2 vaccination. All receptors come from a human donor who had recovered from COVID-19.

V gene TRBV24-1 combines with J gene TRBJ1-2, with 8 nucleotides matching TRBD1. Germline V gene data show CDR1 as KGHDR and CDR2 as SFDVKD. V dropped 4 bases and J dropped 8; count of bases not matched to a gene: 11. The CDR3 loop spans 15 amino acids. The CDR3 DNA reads TGTGCCACCAGTGACCTAGGACAGGGCGTGGAGGGCTACACCTTC. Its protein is CATSDLGQGVEGYTF.

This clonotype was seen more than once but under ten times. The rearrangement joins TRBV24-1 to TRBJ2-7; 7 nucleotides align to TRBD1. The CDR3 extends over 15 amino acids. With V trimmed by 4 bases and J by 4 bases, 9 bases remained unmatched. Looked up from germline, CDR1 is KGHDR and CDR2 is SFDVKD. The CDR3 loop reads CATSERDREWYEQYF. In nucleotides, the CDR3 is TGTGCCACCAGTGAAAGAGACAGGGAGTGGTACGAGCAGTACTTC.

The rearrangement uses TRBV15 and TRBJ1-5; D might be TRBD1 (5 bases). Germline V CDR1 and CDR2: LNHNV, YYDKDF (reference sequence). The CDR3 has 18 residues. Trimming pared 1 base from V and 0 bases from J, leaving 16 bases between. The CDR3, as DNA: TGTGCCACCAGCAGAGGCACGGGGGTCCCTTATAGCAATCAGCCCCAGCATTTT. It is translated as CATSRGTGVPYSNQPQHF.

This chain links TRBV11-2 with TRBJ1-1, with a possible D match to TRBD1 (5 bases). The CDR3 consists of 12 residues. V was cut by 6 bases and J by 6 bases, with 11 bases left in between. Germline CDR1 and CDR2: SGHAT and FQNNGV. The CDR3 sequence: CASRPGAPEAFF. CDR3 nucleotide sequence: TGTGCCAGCAGACCTGGGGCCCCTGAAGCTTTCTTT.

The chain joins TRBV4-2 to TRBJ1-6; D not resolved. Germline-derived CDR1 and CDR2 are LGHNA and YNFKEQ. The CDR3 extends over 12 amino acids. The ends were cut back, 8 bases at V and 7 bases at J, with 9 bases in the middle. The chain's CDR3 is CASGVVNSPLHF. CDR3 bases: TGTGCCAGCGGGGTTGTCAATTCACCCCTCCACTTT.

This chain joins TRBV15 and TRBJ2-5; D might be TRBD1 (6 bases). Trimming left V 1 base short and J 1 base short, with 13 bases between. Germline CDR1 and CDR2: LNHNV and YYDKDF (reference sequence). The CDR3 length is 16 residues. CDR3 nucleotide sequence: TGTGCCACCAGCAGAGGAATACAGGGATTCCAAGAGACCCAGTACTTC. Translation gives CATSRGIQGFQETQYF.

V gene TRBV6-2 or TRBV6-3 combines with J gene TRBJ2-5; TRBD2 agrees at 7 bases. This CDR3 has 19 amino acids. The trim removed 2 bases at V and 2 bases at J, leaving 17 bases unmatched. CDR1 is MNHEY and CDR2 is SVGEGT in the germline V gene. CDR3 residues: CASSYPIPLLAPGQETQYF. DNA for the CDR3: TGTGCCAGCAGTTACCCGATACCTCTACTAGCGCCGGGACAAGAGACCCAGTACTTC.

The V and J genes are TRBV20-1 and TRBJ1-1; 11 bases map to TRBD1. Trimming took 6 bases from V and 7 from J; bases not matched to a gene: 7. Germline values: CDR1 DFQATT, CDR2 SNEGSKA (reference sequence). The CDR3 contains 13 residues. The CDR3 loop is CSAPDRGHGEAFF. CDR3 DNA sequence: TGCAGTGCCCCGGACAGGGGGCATGGTGAAGCTTTCTTT.

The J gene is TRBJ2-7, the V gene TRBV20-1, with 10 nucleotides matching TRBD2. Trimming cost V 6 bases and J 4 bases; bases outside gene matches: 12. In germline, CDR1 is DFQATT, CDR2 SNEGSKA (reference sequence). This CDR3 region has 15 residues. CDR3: CSANPLAGEEYEQYF. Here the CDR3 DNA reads TGCAGTGCCAACCCCCTAGCGGGAGAGGAATACGAGCAGTACTTC.

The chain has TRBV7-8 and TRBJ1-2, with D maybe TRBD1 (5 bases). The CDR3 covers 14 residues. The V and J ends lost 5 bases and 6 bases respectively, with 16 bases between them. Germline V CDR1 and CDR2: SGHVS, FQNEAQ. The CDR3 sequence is CASSPRRGLDGYTF. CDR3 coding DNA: TGTGCCAGCAGCCCCCGAAGGGGTCTAGATGGCTACACCTTC.

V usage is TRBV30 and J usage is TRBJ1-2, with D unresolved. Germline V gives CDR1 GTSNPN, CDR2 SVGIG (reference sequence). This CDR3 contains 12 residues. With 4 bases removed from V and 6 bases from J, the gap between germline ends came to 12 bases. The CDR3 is CAWTEMGNGYTF. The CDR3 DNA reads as TGTGCCTGGACAGAAATGGGGAATGGCTACACCTTC.

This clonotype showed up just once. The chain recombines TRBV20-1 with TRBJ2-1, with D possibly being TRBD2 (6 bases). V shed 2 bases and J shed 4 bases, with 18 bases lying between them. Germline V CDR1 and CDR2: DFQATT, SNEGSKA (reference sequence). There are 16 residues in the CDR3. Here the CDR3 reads CSARSPMGGIYNEQFF. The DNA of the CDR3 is TGCAGTGCTAGATCGCCAATGGGCGGGATATACAATGAGCAGTTCTTC.

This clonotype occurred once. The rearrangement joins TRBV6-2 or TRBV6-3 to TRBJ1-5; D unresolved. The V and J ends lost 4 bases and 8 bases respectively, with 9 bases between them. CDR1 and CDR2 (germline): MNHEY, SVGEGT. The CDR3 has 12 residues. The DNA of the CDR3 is TGTGCCAGCAGTTGGCCTAGGGAGCCCCAGCATTTT. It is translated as CASSWPREPQHF.

Here the CDR3 reads CASSLQVSEDYGYTF. In nucleotides, the CDR3 is TGTGCCAGTAGTCTACAAGTTAGCGAGGACTATGGCTACACCTTC. The rearrangement uses TRBV19 and TRBJ1-2, with D uncertain. Germline lookup yields CDR1 LNHDA and CDR2 SQIVND (reference sequence). The CDR3 is 15 residues long. Between the trimmed V and J ends, which lost 5 bases and 3 bases, there was a span of 16 bases.